This T cell receptor (beta chain) is drawn from a study of pediatric ulcerative colitis (dated by TCRdb to the late 2010s). Looking at the study overall: Of the ulcerative colitis patients, about 7 had pancolitis and two had left-sided colitis, and histology in every patient was consistent with ulcerative colitis. From nine newly diagnosed, treatment-naive pediatric ulcerative colitis patients and four non-IBD control children, paired blood and rectal samples were collected. Using the Pediatric Ulcerative Colitis Activity Index, two patients were classed as having mild disease, four as having moderate disease and three as having acute severe colitis. Findings and caveats that apply to the study as a whole: Because the repertoires came from total lymphocyte DNA, rare subsets such as regulatory T cells may have patterns that are not reflected. For technical reasons, blood samples from a couple of patients gave substantially fewer templates, and these samples were excluded from the blood-rectal overlap analysis. Autologous blood-rectal clonal overlap was significantly higher in ulcerative colitis patients than in controls, suggesting increased T cell trafficking to inflamed tissue. T cells from blood may have been included in the rectal pinch biopsies, particularly in patients with overt colitis. Only four individuals were included in the healthy control group, which was small. A couple of rectal CDR3 clonotypes turned up in every ulcerative colitis patient but in none of the controls. Controls, mild-moderate and acute severe colitis patients were separated by rectal repertoire features, and reduced rectal diversity due to clonal expansions was observed in acute severe colitis.

Regarding this clone: The specificity of this receptor is unknown. The input lacks base qualities; no much larger clone sits a single base away.

Rearranged CDR3 beta regions were amplified from genomic DNA with multiplex V and J primers using the immunoSEQ TRB Survey service. To keep sequencing depth equal across samples, survey-level depth of up to 500,000 reads per sample was applied. Libraries were purified and pooled, and sequencing was performed on Illumina technology. The paper's processing steps were these. immunoSEQ online tools were used for productive clonality, sample overlap, pairwise scatters, CDR3 beta length, V/D/J gene usage and productiveness. Calculated diversity was defined as the number of unique rearrangements divided by total templates, multiplied by 100, and Shannon and Simpson indices were computed as well. For principal component analysis, Z-score normalized data were analyzed with the R prcomp function and the ggbiplot package. Morisita's index was used to quantify the clonal overlap between blood and rectum within each subject. TCRdb retrieved this table from immuneACCESS and kept in-frame rearrangements only. Not all clones are present; in checked studies, unresolved V genes account for under half, and no reason is known for the remainder. The D gene and trimming were derived from the DNA, and the V and J assignments and clone size from that table. The sample includes about 35,000 clones, with 80% to 85% observed a single time. 0.8% to 1.1% of the sample belongs to the ten largest clones.

During colonoscopy, one to two pinch biopsies were obtained from the rectum for research. No immunosuppressive medication had been given to the ulcerative colitis patients before the diagnostic colonoscopy. Before DNA isolation, rectal biopsies were subjected to proteinase K digestion. The Wizard kit (Promega) was used to extract genomic DNA from the blood and intestinal samples. The CDR3 holds 15 amino acids from the cysteine to the phenylalanine. Kept here is only the CDR3 DNA, which spans 45 bases and is read in frame from base 1. The germline V end is reduced by 1 base and the J end by 4 bases; junction bases left unmatched: 2. CDR1 and CDR2, looked up from the germline V gene (reference sequence), are LNHDA and SQIVND.

Sequenced: gut tissue. The sequence links TRBV19 to TRBJ2-2; TRBD1 aligns with 8 central bases. This sequence was found in a boy aged 5-17 years with mild ulcerative colitis. The CDR3 region reads CASSIGRGRTGELFF. Here is the DNA: TGTGCCAGTAGTATAGGCAGGGGGCGCACCGGGGAGCTGTTTTTT.